The 6 T cell receptor beta chains below all came from one sample that was sequenced in a study of cytomegalovirus exposure and HLA in healthy donors. The PCR was carried out with 60 Vbeta primers and 13 Jbeta primers. Profiling relied on immunoSEQ multiplex PCR, and the TCRdb table lists in-frame clones only, not all of them. The sample lists hundreds of thousands of clones; around 80% were seen once. Sequenced input: PBMCs. Source of these receptors: a man in his late teens or twenties in good health and CMV-seronegative.

V gene TRBV11-2 combines with J gene TRBJ2-2; weak D call: TRBD1 (6 bases). CDR3 length: 16 residues. Trimming took off 5 bases at V and 8 bases at J, with 21 bases between the two ends. The V gene's germline CDR1 is SGHAT and CDR2 FQNNGV. The CDR3 is CASSGRVLGAKGELFF. The CDR3 bases are TGTGCCAGCAGCGGGCGGGTTCTGGGGGCTAAAGGGGAGCTGTTTTTT. The full variable domain, rest sourced from reference TRBV11-2 and TRBJ2-2, is EAGVAQSPRYKIIEKRQSVAFWCNPISGHATLYWYQQILGQGPKLLIQFQNNGVVDDSQLPKDRFSAERLKGVDSTLKIQPAKLEDSAVYLCASSGRVLGAKGELFFGEGSRLTVL.

V usage is TRBV9 and J usage is TRBJ2-3; the D gene is possibly TRBD1 (6 bases). V lost 4 bases to trimming and J lost 3 bases, with 15 bases between them. CDR1 is SGDLS and CDR2 is YYNGEE in the germline V gene. The CDR3 sequence is 15 residues long. The CDR3 DNA sequence: TGTGCCAGCAGCACACAGGGTATCTGGACAGATACGCAGTATTTT. It specifies CASSTQGIWTDTQYF.

The CDR3 DNA sequence: TGTGCCAGCAAAAGTACAGACACCTACGAGCAGTACTTC. Protein: CASKSTDTYEQYF. The chain combines TRBV19 with TRBJ2-7; D ambiguous. The CDR3 runs to 13 residues. Deletions cut 9 bases from V and 2 bases from J, with 14 bases between. Germline V gives CDR1 LNHDA, CDR2 SQIVND (reference sequence).

The J gene is TRBJ2-3, the V gene TRBV18; tentatively, D is TRBD1 (5 bases). The CDR3 spans 15 residues. Trimming shortened V by 8 bases and J by 2 bases, and 17 bases separated the two germline ends. CDR1 is KGHSH, CDR2 LQKENI, per germline. The CDR3 reads CASRSQGFATDTQYF. The CDR3 nucleotides read TGTGCCAGCCGATCCCAGGGTTTCGCCACAGATACGCAGTATTTT.

The V and J genes are TRBV5-5 and TRBJ1-5; D remains unclear. Germline-derived CDR1 and CDR2 are SGHKS and YYEKEE (reference sequence). This CDR3 has 16 residues. V lost 0 bases and J 4 bases, leaving 14 bases between the germline ends. This CDR3 reads CASSLGWPGDNQPQHF. The CDR3 DNA follows: TGTGCCAGCAGCTTGGGGTGGCCAGGCGATAATCAGCCCCAGCATTTT.

This clone was seen a handful of times. V and J are TRBV5-4 and TRBJ1-1; 8 bases are shared with TRBD1. From germline, CDR1 is SGHNT and CDR2 YYREEE (reference sequence). The CDR3 runs 15 residues. J lost 1 base, V lost 2 bases, and 4 bases had no gene match. CDR3 nucleotide sequence: TGTGCCAGCAGCTTAAGGGGGACAGGGAACACTGAAGCTTTCTTT. Protein: CASSLRGTGNTEAFF.